This T cell receptor beta chain was found in a study of CD8+ T cells in alopecia areata. cDNA serving as the sequencing template came from extracted, reverse transcribed RNA. This table comes from immunoSEQ multiplex PCR, and its TCRdb copy is limited to in-frame clones, with some not included. The sample lists around 140,000 clones, about 60% seen once, with about 6% in the top ten. Germline V gene data show CDR1 as GTSNPN and CDR2 as SVGIG (reference sequence). V was trimmed by 1 base and J by 6 bases, leaving 10 bases between them. This CDR3 is 13 amino acids long. Broader study findings: Normal skin's resident alphabeta T cells are also sequenced in scalp samples. Higher clonality and more expanded CD8+ clones appeared in lesional than normal scalp.

This clone has a handful of counts. Its specificity is unknown. Here the sequenced sample was CD4+ T cells sorted from blood, taken at week 0. The rearrangement links TRBV30 to TRBJ1-5, with D hard to call. The source of this sequence is a human donor with alopecia areata. DNA of the CDR3: TGTGCCTGGAGTGGCAGGTCCGGTCAGCCCCAGCATTTT. It encodes CAWSGRSGQPQHF.